Listed below are T cell receptor beta chains from one sample, sequenced in a study of OX40 agonist ivuxolimab in advanced cancers. The repertoire was sequenced with immunoSEQ multiplex PCR; TCRdb's copy has only in-frame clones and lacks some. The table includes approximately 82,000 clones, roughly 81% detected once. The material sequenced was CD4+ or CD8+ T cells sorted from blood, taken in a trial of the OX40 agonist ivuxolimab. Receptors were obtained from an adult with an advanced solid tumor such as melanoma, head and neck, liver or kidney cancer. CDR3s include the opening cysteine and the closing phenylalanine or tryptophan. Each record gives: clone size, J gene, V gene, CDR3 protein. The size of a clone is reported for some rows only, either as once, few or many, or as a class for expanded clones.

>once|TRBJ2-1|TRBV5-1
CASSFIAGSHNEQFF
>.|TRBJ2-5|TRBV5-1
CASSQLSSEETQYF
>.|TRBJ2-1|TRBV4-1
CASSRPPGQGANNEQFF
>few|TRBJ1-2|TRBV5-4
CASSLGDRGQGYGYTF
>.|TRBJ1-4|TRBV4-3
CASSQDRSRSEEKLFF
>few|TRBJ1-5|TRBV30
CAWSGLPERPQHF
>.|TRBJ1-4|TRBV18
CASSPSLTNEKLFF
>.|TRBJ1-5|TRBV6-5
CASRRQGNQPQHF
>.|TRBJ1-5|TRBV7-8
CASSLAQEKNQHF
>.|TRBJ2-1|TRBV5-1
CASSPGTSGGEQFF